Sequencing of this T cell receptor beta chain was carried out in a study of beta chain features in type 1 diabetes. Study observations and caveats: Comparison showed that naive, central memory and Treg TCRB repertoires appeared more similar among patients than among healthy donors. Significant though moderate, a shortening of TCRB CDR3s appeared in all four CD4+ subsets of Type 1 diabetes patients.

This CDR3 has 15 residues. Trimming stripped 6 bases from V and 4 bases from J, with 21 bases between. The germline V gene has CDR1 SQVTM and CDR2 ANQGSEA. Researchers reported sorting CD4+ naive, central memory, regulatory and stem cell-like memory cells via CD45RO/CCR7/CD25/CD127/CD95/CD27. This clone was observed a handful of times. No antigen is known for it. cDNA synthesis used the whole RNA isolate, giving expressed TCRB sequences. Produced via immunoSEQ multiplex PCR; TCRdb's table is partial and in-frame only. Of nearly 700,000 clones listed, under 15% are singletons. The clonotype was recovered from a man aged 18 to 30 with type 1 diabetes. Sequencing input: naive CD4+ T cells from blood. This rearrangement joins TRBV29-1 to TRBJ1-1; D possibly corresponds to TRBD1 (5 bases). CDR3 nucleotides: TGCAGCGTCACTCCCCAGGGTTTTTATGGCACTGAAGCTTTCTTT. Translation gives CSVTPQGFYGTEAFF.